The sequence of this T cell receptor (beta chain) was determined in a study of T cells in Graves' hyperthyroidism and ophthalmopathy. TCR beta CDR3 region amplification was performed from RNA transcripts. In the first-round RT-PCR of the TCR CDR3, the HTBI primer set was used. TCRdb used MiXCR to reprocess the multiplex PCR reads, holding one entry per CDR3 protein. The sample holds approximately 270,000 distinct CDR3 sequences, more than 14% seen once. Trimming cost V 0 bases and J 2 bases, with 11 bases left between them. The CDR3 runs to 15 residues. Germline CDR1 is SGHDT and CDR2 is YYEEEE. This clonotype was seen more than once but under ten times.

The specimen was blood. J is TRBJ2-5 and V is TRBV5-6; D is uncertain. The origin of this receptor is a woman in her thirties or forties with Graves' hyperthyroidism that later progressed to Graves' ophthalmopathy. The CDR3 DNA follows: TGTGCCAGCAGCTTGGCCTGGCAGATGCAAGAGACCCAGTACTTC. Translation: CASSLAWQMQETQYF.